The source of this TCR beta chain is a study of T cell repertoires in cytomegalovirus infection (dated by TCRdb to the late 2010s). Regarding the research as a whole: Peptide stimulations targeted recently identified HLA-C-restricted CMV epitopes, whose presentation resists viral immunomodulation, together with well-studied HLA-B-restricted epitopes. The HLA type of each donor mattered for the analysis, because public TCR beta signatures pointed to carriage of CMV infection along with the matching HLA type. Results and caveats for the whole study, not just this receptor: In the ex vivo response, HLA-C-restricted CMV-specific TCR beta clonotypes were dominant, and in two of eight donors the single most frequent clonotype came from this HLA-C-restricted group. Cumulative frequency of public TCR beta family members discriminated carriers of CMV infection plus the relevant HLA type in this cohort and an independent 352-donor cohort.

This specimen's treatment or condition label, interpreted: in vitro stimulation with specific CMV peptide epitopes to enrich CMV-specific T cells. This clonotype was seen many times. Which antigen it targets is not known. The record has no base qualities; no much larger clone is one base away. Sequencing used an Illumina HiSeq 1500. TCRdb reran the public reads through fastp at Q25 and MiXCR, keeping productive beta chains. Merged by CDR3 protein, the rows form single entries marked with the most common genes and DNA. Counted in this sample were about 47,000 distinct CDR3 sequences; around 21% of them appeared once. The ten largest clones add up to roughly 50% of the sample. Taken from cysteine to phenylalanine, the CDR3 has 14 residues. Kept here is only the CDR3 DNA, which spans 42 bases and is read in frame from base 1. CDR1 and CDR2, looked up from the germline V gene, are SGHTA and FQGNSA. V loses 4 bases, J loses 3 bases, and the germline ends lie 10 bases apart.

The receptor was isolated from a human donor in good health (CMV status not recorded). Some clones in this sample may be carry-over from other donors' samples. The sequencing here drew on CD8+ T cells from cultured PBMCs, taken from culture after CMV antigen stimulation. This chain is built from TRBV7-2 and TRBJ2-1; no confident D gene assignment can be made. The CDR3 sequence is CASSSWSYYNEQFF. Here is the DNA: TGTGCCAGCAGCTCGTGGAGCTACTACAATGAGCAGTTCTTC.